These T cell receptor beta chains were read from a single sample in a study of T-cell memory formation after mild COVID-19. Via MiXCR, TCRdb re-called the 5' RACE reads, giving one row per CDR3 protein. The repertoire includes around 420,000 distinct CDR3 sequences, 20% to 30% of them detected once, and around 8.8% sits in the top ten. The sequencing input was PBMCs or a T cell subset sorted from them (not recorded which). These receptors all come from an adult woman who had mild COVID-19 (a few samples of this study predate the infection). Cell type and time point are not known. The CDR3 runs from the conserved cysteine through the conserved F or W. D genes are given only for firm matches. Not all rows give a size; the values are once, few, many and, for expanded clones, a class.

D,size,V,J,CDR3,DNA
TRBD1,-,TRBV5-1,TRBJ2-1,CASSQPGQGTNEQFF,TGCGCCAGCAGCCAGCCGGGACAGGGGACTAATGAGCAGTTCTTC
-,few,TRBV2,TRBJ2-2,CASIARGANTGELFF,TGTGCCAGCATTGCCAGGGGCGCGAACACCGGGGAGCTGTTTTTT
TRBD2,-,TRBV5-6,TRBJ2-3,CASSLVGVAGGPSTDTQYF,TGTGCCAGCAGCTTGGTGGGTGTTGCGGGGGGGCCTTCCACAGATACGCAGTATTTT
-,many,TRBV20-1,TRBJ2-1,CSVGPGENNEQFF,TGCAGTGTTGGGCCGGGAGAAAACAATGAGCAGTTCTTC
-,-,TRBV30,TRBJ1-2,CAWSSYGYTF,TGTGCCTGGAGTTCTTATGGCTACACCTTC
-,-,TRBV30,TRBJ2-7,CASRLRGEQYF,TGTGCCTCGAGGTTACGGGGCGAGCAGTACTTC
TRBD2,-,TRBV7-6,TRBJ2-4,CASSSYLAGAGNIQYF,TGTGCCAGCAGCTCATATCTAGCGGGAGCGGGTAACATTCAGTACTTC
-,-,TRBV7-3,TRBJ2-1,CASSLDGAVEGNEQFF,TGTGCCAGCAGCTTAGATGGGGCCGTAGAAGGCAATGAGCAGTTCTTC
-,-,TRBV5-1,TRBJ1-2,CASSLQGREVGYTF,TGCGCCAGCAGCCTGCAGGGCAGGGAGGTTGGCTACACCTTC
-,-,TRBV19,TRBJ2-7,CASRRTLGSYEQYF,TGTGCCAGTAGGCGGACCCTAGGGTCCTACGAGCAGTACTTC
-,-,TRBV6-5,TRBJ1-1,CASSYSSVNTEAFF,TGTGCCAGCAGTTACTCGTCTGTGAACACTGAAGCTTTCTTT
-,few,TRBV27,TRBJ2-7,CASSLSPIYPVNEQYF,TGTGCCAGCAGTTTAAGCCCGATCTACCCGGTCAACGAGCAGTACTTC
-,-,TRBV14,TRBJ2-3,CASSPGARGTDTQYF,TGTGCCAGCAGCCCCGGGGCGAGGGGCACAGATACGCAGTATTTT
TRBD2,-,TRBV15,TRBJ2-3,CATKSGDTDTQYF,TGTGCCACCAAGAGCGGGGACACAGATACGCAGTATTTT
TRBD2,-,TRBV9,TRBJ2-5,CASSYQAGVGRETQYF,TGTGCCAGCAGCTACCAAGCGGGAGTAGGACGAGAGACCCAGTACTTC
TRBD2,few,TRBV7-6,TRBJ2-3,CASSSPSGRLDTQYF,TGTGCCAGCAGCTCACCTAGCGGGAGACTAGATACGCAGTATTTT
-,few,TRBV14,TRBJ2-6,CASSQFVAGANVLTF,TGTGCCAGCAGCCAATTCGTCGCTGGGGCCAACGTCCTGACTTTC
TRBD1,-,TRBV20-1,TRBJ1-5,CSARDGGQGLQPQHF,TGCAGTGCTAGAGATGGGGGACAGGGTCTTCAGCCCCAGCATTTT
TRBD1,few,TRBV6-5,TRBJ2-7,CASSRDRGPTYEQYF,TGTGCCAGCAGTCGTGACAGGGGGCCAACCTACGAGCAGTACTTC
-,-,TRBV5-1,TRBJ2-1,CASSPSRPNNEQFF,TGCGCCAGCAGCCCCTCGCGCCCTAACAATGAGCAGTTCTTC
TRBD2,few,TRBV27,TRBJ2-1,CASSLGLAGGPGSIQQFF,TGTGCCAGCAGTCTCGGACTAGCGGGAGGCCCAGGGAGTATTCAGCAGTTCTTC
TRBD1,few,TRBV6-2/TRBV6-3,TRBJ2-3,CASSRPGQGANTQYF,TGTGCCAGCAGTAGACCGGGACAGGGGGCAAATACGCAGTATTTT
TRBD2,-,TRBV5-1,TRBJ2-3,CASSPGWLAGCTDTQYF,TGCGCCAGCAGCCCCGGGTGGTTAGCGGGGTGCACAGATACGCAGTATTTT
-,few,TRBV3-1,TRBJ1-4,CASNRLNEKLFF,TGTGCCAGCAACCGATTGAATGAAAAACTGTTTTTT
-,many,TRBV20-1,TRBJ2-5,CSADRDRSSGTQYF,TGCAGTGCGGACCGGGACCGGTCAAGCGGGACCCAGTACTTC
TRBD1,few,TRBV7-6,TRBJ2-2,CASRPRTGMSGELFF,TGTGCCAGCAGACCTCGGACAGGGATGTCCGGGGAGCTGTTTTTT
TRBD2,-,TRBV27,TRBJ2-1,CASSLAGTSTDEQFF,TGTGCCAGCAGTTTAGCCGGGACTAGCACTGATGAGCAGTTCTTC
TRBD2,few,TRBV5-6,TRBJ2-1,CASSASGFSYNEQFF,TGTGCCAGCAGCGCTAGCGGGTTCTCCTACAATGAGCAGTTCTTC
TRBD1,few,TRBV24-1,TRBJ2-3,CATSDPRTGSTDTQYF,TGTGCCACCAGTGATCCCCGGACAGGCTCCACAGATACGCAGTATTTT
-,few,TRBV6-5,TRBJ2-7,CASSKGPDLHGEQYF,TGTGCCAGCAGCAAAGGCCCGGACTTACACGGGGAGCAGTACTTC
-,-,TRBV12-3/TRBV12-4,TRBJ1-2,CASSSYRVDGYTF,TGTGCCAGCAGTTCATACAGGGTGGATGGCTACACCTTC
TRBD1,once,TRBV29-1,TRBJ1-2,CSVAGQGGGYTF,TGCAGCGTAGCCGGACAGGGAGGAGGCTACACCTTC
-,few,TRBV18,TRBJ2-5,CASSPEMETQYF,TGTGCCAGCTCACCAGAAATGGAGACCCAGTACTTC
-,-,TRBV7-2,TRBJ2-5,CASSLMPGSQETQYF,TGTGCCAGCAGCTTAATGCCGGGGTCACAAGAGACCCAGTACTTC